This record concerns one T cell receptor (beta chain) sequence. This sample is drawn from a study of T cell responses to AZD1222 COVID-19 vaccine. Method: immunoSEQ multiplex PCR; TCRdb's copy keeps in-frame clones and lacks some. The repertoire holds about 42,000 clones, with about 91% as singletons. Trimming took 1 base from V and 7 from J, leaving 8 bases between them. Germline CDR1 SGHTA, CDR2 FQGNSA. The CDR3 length is 13 residues. The source is an adult who received the AZD1222 COVID-19 vaccine. The chain links TRBV7-2 to TRBJ2-4; no clear D. This specimen consisted of peripheral blood, obtained 28 days after the second AZD1222 dose. Here the CDR3 reads CASSLDYGNIQYF. The CDR3 DNA reads TGTGCCAGCAGCTTAGATTACGGGAACATTCAGTACTTC. Drawing the rest from reference TRBV7-2 and TRBJ2-4, the complete variable domain is GAGVSQSPSNKVTEKGKDVELRCDPISGHTALYWYRQSLGQGLEFLIYFQGNSAPDKSGLPSDRFSAERTGGSVSTLTIQRTQQEDSAVYLCASSLDYGNIQYFGAGTRLSVL.